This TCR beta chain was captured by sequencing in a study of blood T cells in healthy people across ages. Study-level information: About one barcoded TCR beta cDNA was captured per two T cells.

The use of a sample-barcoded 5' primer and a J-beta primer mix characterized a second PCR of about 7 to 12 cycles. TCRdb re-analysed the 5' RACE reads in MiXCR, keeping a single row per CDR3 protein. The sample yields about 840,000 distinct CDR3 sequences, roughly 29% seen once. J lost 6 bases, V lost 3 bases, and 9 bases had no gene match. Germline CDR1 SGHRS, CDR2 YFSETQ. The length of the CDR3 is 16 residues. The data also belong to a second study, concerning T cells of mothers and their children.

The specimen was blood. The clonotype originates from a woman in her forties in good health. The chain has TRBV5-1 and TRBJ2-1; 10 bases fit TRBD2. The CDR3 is CASSYQTSGALNEQFF. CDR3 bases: TGCGCCAGCAGCTACCAAACTAGCGGGGCACTCAATGAGCAGTTCTTC.